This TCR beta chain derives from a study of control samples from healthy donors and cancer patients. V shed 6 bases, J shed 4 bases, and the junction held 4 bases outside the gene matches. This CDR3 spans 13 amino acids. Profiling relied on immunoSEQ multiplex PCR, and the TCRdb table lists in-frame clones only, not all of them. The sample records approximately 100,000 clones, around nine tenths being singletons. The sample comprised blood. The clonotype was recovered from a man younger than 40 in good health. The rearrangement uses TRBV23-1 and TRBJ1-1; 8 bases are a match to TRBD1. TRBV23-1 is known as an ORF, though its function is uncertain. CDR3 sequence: CASSPTGGTEAFF. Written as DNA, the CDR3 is TGCGCCAGCAGCCCCACAGGGGGCACTGAAGCTTTCTTT.